This TCR beta chain was profiled in a study of patients and donors after allogeneic stem cell transplantation. CDR3 length: 13 residues. Looked up from germline, CDR1 is KGHDR and CDR2 is SFDVKD. With 7 bases clipped from V and 5 bases from J, the junction kept 4 bases outside the gene matches. TCRdb called the RT-PCR reads again in MiXCR, with one record for every CDR3 protein. The sample has about a million distinct CDR3 sequences; roughly 18% are singletons. Sample: blood, either unsorted or a sorted T cell fraction (not recorded which). The chain couples TRBV24-1 to TRBJ1-1; 9 bases are a match to TRBD1. This sequence originates from a human donor who was either an allogeneic HSCT recipient or a stem cell or donor lymphocyte infusion donor (not recorded which). It is not recorded whose cells these are; they may come from a transplant donor. CDR3 protein: CATRRQGETEAFF. The DNA for the CDR3 is TGTGCCACCAGACGACAGGGGGAGACTGAAGCTTTCTTT.